This T cell receptor (beta chain) was documented in a study of T cell responses to AZD1222 COVID-19 vaccine. General study points: Clonal diversity was possibly underestimated, and white British individuals and females predominated among donors. Among those given AZD1222, only five to seven were seropositive at baseline. Across the whole spike, CD4 TCRs peaked at regions 160-218 and 743-854.

Assay used: immunoSEQ multiplex PCR; TCRdb lists only in-frame clones, some missing. The sample consists of about 150,000 clones, roughly 89% of them appearing once. A note on this clone: Antigen specificity is unknown.

This CDR3 region has 13 residues. Deletions cut 5 bases from V and 8 bases from J, with 13 bases between. The chain joins TRBV12-3 or TRBV12-4 to TRBJ2-1, with unresolved D. This specimen was peripheral blood, taken on day 0 of AZD1222 vaccination. The sequence was obtained from an adult in good health. CDR3 DNA sequence: TGTGCCAGCAGTGCCGCGGATGAGGATGAGCAGTTCTTC. Protein sequence: CASSAADEDEQFF.